The 17 T cell receptor beta chains presented below share a single source sample, sequenced in a study of T cell repertoires in cytomegalovirus infection. MiXCR, applied by TCRdb to the reads, yields one record per CDR3 protein. The sample includes roughly 990,000 distinct CDR3 sequences, around 31% of them seen just once. These receptors are not linked to any known antigen. This specimen consisted of cultured CD8+ T cells from PBMCs, obtained from culture after CMV antigen stimulation. These receptors were obtained from a human donor in good health (CMV status not recorded). Some clones in this sample may be carry-over from other donors' samples.

As regards this clonotype: This may stem from a read error, because a much larger clone lies one nucleotide away. This chain connects TRBV7-2 to TRBJ2-7; D gene uncertain. CDR3 length equals 10 residues. Germline CDR1 SGHTA, CDR2 FQGNSA. CDR3: CASSNYGQYF. CDR3 coding DNA: TGTGCCAGCAGCAATTACGGGCAGTACTTC. The entire variable domain, with the rest obtained from reference TRBV7-2 and TRBJ2-7, is as follows: GAGVSQSPSNKVTEKGKDVELRCDPISGHTALYWYRQSLGQGLEFLIYFQGNSAPDKSGLPSDRFSAERTGGSVSTLTIQRTQQEDSAVYLCASSNYGQYFGPGTRLTVT.

This clonotype was seen more than once but under ten times. J is TRBJ1-6 and V is TRBV6-6, with D uncertain. The CDR3 is 21 residues long. V was cut by 0 bases and J by 0 bases, with 21 bases left in between. Germline CDR1 and CDR2: MNHNY and SVGAGI (reference sequence). The CDR3 loop is CASSYSIGPESLSSYNSPLHF. In nucleotides, the CDR3 is TGTGCCAGCAGTTACTCGATAGGGCCAGAATCCTTGAGCTCCTATAATTCACCCCTCCACTTT.

The V gene is TRBV5-1, the J gene TRBJ2-3, with D perhaps matching TRBD2 (6 bases). This CDR3 has 13 residues. Germline V gene lookup returns CDR1 SGHRS and CDR2 YFSETQ. V lost 3 bases and J 4 bases, leaving 9 bases between the germline ends. CDR3 DNA: TGCGCCAGCAGCTGGAGGGAGCCAGATACGCAGTATTTT. Translation: CASSWREPDTQYF.

As for this clonotype: This may be a read error, as it is one base from a much larger clone. The chain combines TRBV7-6 with TRBJ1-1; D is uncertain. The V gene lost 6 bases and the J gene lost 6 bases, with 14 bases spanning the gap. The germline gives CDR1 SGHVS, CDR2 FNYEAQ. The CDR3 consists of 13 residues. CDR3 sequence (DNA): TGTGCCAGCAGTCTGGGTCAGATTTCTGAAGCTTTCTTT. This sequence encodes CASSLGQISEAFF.

This clonotype was counted a few times. CDR3 DNA: TGTGCCAGCAGTCCGACAGGGGGAGTTGAGCAGTACGTC. Protein sequence: CASSPTGGVEQYV. This chain links TRBV6-2 or TRBV6-3 with TRBJ2-7, with 9 bases fitting TRBD1. This CDR3 has 13 residues. V dropped 5 bases and J dropped 7; count of bases not matched to a gene: 6. The germline gives CDR1 MNHEY, CDR2 SVGEGT.

This clonotype came up many times. J is TRBJ2-5 and V is TRBV7-9; TRBD1 or TRBD2 may be the D gene (5 bases each). The CDR3 spans 14 residues. In germline, CDR1 is SEHNR, CDR2 FQNEAQ (reference sequence). The V end was cut by 5 bases, the J end by 4 bases, with 14 bases between. The CDR3 DNA reads TGTGCCAGCAGCCGCAGAGGGGATCCAGAGACCCAGTACTTC. Translation: CASSRRGDPETQYF.

This clonotype came up once. The chain is built from TRBV11-2 and TRBJ2-4, with TRBD1 identical over 8 bases. Germline values: CDR1 SGHAT, CDR2 FQNNGV. Unmatched junction bases numbered 9, after V lost 0 bases and J lost 8 bases. The CDR3 is 16 amino acids. CDR3 protein: CASSLDQGSGGHIQYF. CDR3 DNA sequence: TGTGCCAGCAGCTTAGATCAGGGGTCAGGGGGCCACATTCAGTACTTC.

This clonotype was counted between two and nine times. V is TRBV19 and J is TRBJ1-5; D might be TRBD1 (6 bases). The germline V gene encodes CDR1 LNHDA and CDR2 SQIVND (reference sequence). Trimming shortened V by 1 base and J by 2 bases, and 9 bases separated the two germline ends. This CDR3 has 15 residues. CDR3 DNA: TGTGCCAGTAGTATAGGGGGGGCTGGCAATCAGCCCCAGCATTTT. Protein product: CASSIGGAGNQPQHF.

The table lists this clonotype with many counts. V is TRBV11-2 and J is TRBJ1-1, with D tentatively TRBD1 (6 bases). Germline lookup yields CDR1 SGHAT and CDR2 FQNNGV. CDR3 length: 15 amino acids. Trimming pared 7 bases from V and 0 bases from J, leaving 15 bases between. The CDR3 DNA reads TGTGCCAGCACCCCAGGGGTCCGGGTGAACACTGAAGCTTTCTTT. It specifies CASTPGVRVNTEAFF.

In this sample, this clonotype turned up a few times. This sequence joins TRBV19 and TRBJ1-2; 7 positions agree with TRBD1. This CDR3 comprises 17 residues. V was pared by 6 bases and J by 7 bases, with 20 bases of the junction left unmatched. The germline V gene has CDR1 LNHDA and CDR2 SQIVND (reference sequence). The CDR3 loop reads CASSHFFGTELLGGYTF. CDR3 DNA sequence: TGTGCCAGTAGCCATTTCTTCGGGACAGAATTATTGGGTGGCTACACCTTC.

This chain links TRBV27 with TRBJ1-2; 8 nucleotides agree with TRBD1. There are 15 residues in the CDR3. Germline lookup yields CDR1 MNHEY and CDR2 SMNVEV (reference sequence). V shed 7 bases, J shed 1 base, and the junction held 8 bases outside the gene matches. The CDR3 nucleotides are TGTGCCAGCACTGCCTCGGGACAGGTTAACTATGGCTACACCTTC. Its translation: CASTASGQVNYGYTF.

This clonotype has ten or more counts. The chain combines TRBV7-9 with TRBJ2-5; D is unresolved. The germline V gene encodes CDR1 SEHNR and CDR2 FQNEAQ (reference sequence). CDR3 length: 13 amino acids. V was cut by 5 bases and J by 2 bases, with 9 bases left in between. The CDR3 loop is CASSHSSQETQYF. The CDR3 nucleotides are TGTGCCAGCAGCCATAGCAGTCAAGAGACCCAGTACTTC. The variable domain in full, completed from reference TRBV7-9 and TRBJ2-5, reads DTGVSQNPRHKITKRGQNVTFRCDPISEHNRLYWYRQTLGQGPEFLTYFQNEAQLEKSRLLSDRFSAERPKGSFSTLEIQRTEQGDSAMYLCASSHSSQETQYFGPGTRLLVL.

This clonotype was counted many times. This chain joins TRBV19 and TRBJ1-1, with D possibly being TRBD1 (5 bases). Germline lookup yields CDR1 LNHDA and CDR2 SQIVND (reference sequence). V gave up 5 bases and J gave up 0 bases, with 13 bases separating them. The CDR3 sequence is 15 residues long. CDR3 protein: CASSGIWGMNTEAFF. CDR3 sequence (DNA): TGTGCCAGTAGTGGGATTTGGGGCATGAACACTGAAGCTTTCTTT.

In its sample, this clonotype was seen a few times. J is TRBJ2-1 and V is TRBV5-4; 7 bases align to TRBD2. Per the germline V gene, CDR1 is SGHNT and CDR2 is YYREEE (reference sequence). V shed 2 bases and J 4 bases; nucleotides not matched to a gene: 3. This CDR3 spans 14 amino acids. CDR3 sequence (DNA): TGTGCCAGCAGCTTCCGGGGGGTTTACAATGAGCAGTTCTTC. Residues: CASSFRGVYNEQFF.

This clonotype occurred many times. The chain is built from TRBV28 and TRBJ2-5; TRBD2 matches at 9 bases. Germline V CDR1 and CDR2: MDHEN, SYDVKM. The CDR3 loop spans 14 amino acids. Unmatched junction bases numbered 5, after V lost 6 bases and J lost 3 bases. For the CDR3, the DNA is TGTGCCAGCAGGAGCTCTAGCGGGGAAGAGACCCAGTACTTC. It codes for CASRSSSGEETQYF.

This clonotype has only one observation. The rearrangement uses TRBV7-4 and TRBJ2-3; D is ambiguous. CDR3 length: 13 residues. V was trimmed by 5 bases and J by 6 bases, leaving 12 bases between them. Germline values: CDR1 SGHVT, CDR2 SQSDAQ. The CDR3 region has the DNA TGTGCCAGCAGCACAACAAGAGGCGATACGCAGTATTTT. Translation gives CASSTTRGDTQYF.

This rearrangement joins TRBV20-1 to TRBJ2-3; D remains unclear. Germline CDR1 DFQATT, CDR2 SNEGSKA (reference sequence). The CDR3 length is 17 residues. V was trimmed by 0 bases and J by 0 bases, leaving 16 bases between them. CDR3 DNA: TGCAGTGCTAGAGAGGTAGGGCCTAAAACTAGCACAGATACGCAGTATTTT. Protein sequence: CSAREVGPKTSTDTQYF.